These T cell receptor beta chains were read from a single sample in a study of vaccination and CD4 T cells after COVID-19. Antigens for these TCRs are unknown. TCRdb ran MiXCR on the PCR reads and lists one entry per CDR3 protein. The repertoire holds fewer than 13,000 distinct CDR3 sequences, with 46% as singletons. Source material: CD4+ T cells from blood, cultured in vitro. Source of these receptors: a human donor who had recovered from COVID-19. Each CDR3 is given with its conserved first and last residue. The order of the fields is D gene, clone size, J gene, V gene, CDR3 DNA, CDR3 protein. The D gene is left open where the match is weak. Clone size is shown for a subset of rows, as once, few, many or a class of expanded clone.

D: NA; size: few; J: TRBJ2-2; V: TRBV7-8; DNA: TGTGCCAGCAGCCCCGACTCCGGGGAGCTGTTTTTT; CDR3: CASSPDSGELFF
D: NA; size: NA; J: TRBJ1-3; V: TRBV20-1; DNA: TGCAGTGCTACCCCAGCTGGAAACACCATATATTTT; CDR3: CSATPAGNTIYF
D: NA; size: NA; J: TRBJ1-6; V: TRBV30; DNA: TGTGCCTGGGGCAATATGGCCTATAATTCACCCCTCCACTTT; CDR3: CAWGNMAYNSPLHF
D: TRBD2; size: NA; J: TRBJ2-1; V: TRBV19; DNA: TGTGCCAGTAGTCCGCGGACTAGCGGGGGCGGCAATGAGCAGTTCTTC; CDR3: CASSPRTSGGGNEQFF
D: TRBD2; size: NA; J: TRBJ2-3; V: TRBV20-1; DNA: TGCAGATCTAGCGGGGGCCTGACAGATACGCAGTATTTT; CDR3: CRSSGGLTDTQYF
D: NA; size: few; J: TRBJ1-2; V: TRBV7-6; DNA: TGTGCCAGCAGCTTAGGGGGCCATACTTATGGCTACACCTTC; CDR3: CASSLGGHTYGYTF
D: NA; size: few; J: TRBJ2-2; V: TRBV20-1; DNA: TGCAGTGCTAGAGATCTAGGGCGGGGGAACACCGGGGAGCTGTTTTTT; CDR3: CSARDLGRGNTGELFF
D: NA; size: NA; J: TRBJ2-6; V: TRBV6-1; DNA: TGTGCCAGCAGTCCGCAGGGTTTAGGGGCCAACGTCCTGACTTTC; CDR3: CASSPQGLGANVLTF
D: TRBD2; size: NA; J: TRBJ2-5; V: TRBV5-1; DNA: TGCGCCAGCAGCCTCCGTCGGGGAGCGGGGGGGATAGAGACCCAGTACTTC; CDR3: CASSLRRGAGGIETQYF
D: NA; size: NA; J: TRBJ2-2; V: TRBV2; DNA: TGTGCCAGCAGATTCACCGGGGAGCTGTTTTTT; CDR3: CASRFTGELFF
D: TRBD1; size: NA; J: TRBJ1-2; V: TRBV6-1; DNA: TGTGCCAGCTCCCAGGGGGCGGACTATGGCTACACCTTC; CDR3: CASSQGADYGYTF
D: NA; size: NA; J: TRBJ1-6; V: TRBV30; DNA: TGTGCCCGCAATGGGGAGGACTATAATTCACCCCTCCACTTT; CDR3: CARNGEDYNSPLHF
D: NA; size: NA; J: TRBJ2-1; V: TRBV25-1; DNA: TGTGCCAGCAGTGGCCGGGACCACAATGAGCAGTTCTTC; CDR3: CASSGRDHNEQFF
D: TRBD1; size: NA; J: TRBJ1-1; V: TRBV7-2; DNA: TGTGCCAGCAGCCTGGACAGGTTGGGCACTGAAGCTTTCTTT; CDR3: CASSLDRLGTEAFF
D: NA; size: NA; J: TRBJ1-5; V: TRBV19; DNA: TGTGCCAGTAGTATAGAAGGCAGGGGTAGCAATCAGCCCCAGCATTTT; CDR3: CASSIEGRGSNQPQHF
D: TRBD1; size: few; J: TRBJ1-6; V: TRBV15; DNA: TGTGCCACCAGAAGGGACAGGGGTAATTCACCCCTCCACTTT; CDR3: CATRRDRGNSPLHF
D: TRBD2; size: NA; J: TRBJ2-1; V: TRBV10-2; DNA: TGCGCCACCAAGGGGGGGGGACGGGGGGGCCTCTACAATGAGCAGTTCTTC; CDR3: CATKGGGRGGLYNEQFF
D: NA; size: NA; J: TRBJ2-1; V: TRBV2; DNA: TGTGCCAGCAGTCCAGCCGTTGAGCAGTTCTTC; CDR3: CASSPAVEQFF
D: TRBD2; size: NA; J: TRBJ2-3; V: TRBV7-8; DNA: TGTGCCAGCAGCTATAGCTTCGGGGGGGATACGCAGTATTTT; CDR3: CASSYSFGGDTQYF
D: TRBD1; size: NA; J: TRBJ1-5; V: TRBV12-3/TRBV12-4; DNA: TGTGCCAGCAGTTTAGCGGGAGGACAGGGATCGAATCAGCCCCAGCATTTT; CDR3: CASSLAGGQGSNQPQHF
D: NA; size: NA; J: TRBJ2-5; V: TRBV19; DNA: TGTGCCAGTAGAGCCCACGACAGCGGGTACCAAGAGACCCAGTACTTC; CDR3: CASRAHDSGYQETQYF
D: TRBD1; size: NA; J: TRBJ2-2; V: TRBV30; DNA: TGTGCCTGGAGTGCGGGGACAGGTTTTACCGGGGAGCTGTTTTTT; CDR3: CAWSAGTGFTGELFF
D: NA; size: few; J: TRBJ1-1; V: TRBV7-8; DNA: TGTGCCAGCATTAAGGGGGACCAGGTCTGGAGCACTGAAGCTTTCTTT; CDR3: CASIKGDQVWSTEAFF
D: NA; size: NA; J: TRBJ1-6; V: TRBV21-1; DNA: NA; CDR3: CASSRWGTGNYNSPLHF
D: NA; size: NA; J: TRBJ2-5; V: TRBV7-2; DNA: TGTGCCAGCAGCTTAGATCGGGGTCGCGCAGAGACCCAGTACTTC; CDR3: CASSLDRGRAETQYF
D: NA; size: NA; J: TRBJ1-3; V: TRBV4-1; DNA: TGCGCCAGCAGCCAAGATAGCTACACCGACTCTGGAAACACCATATATTTT; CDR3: CASSQDSYTDSGNTIYF
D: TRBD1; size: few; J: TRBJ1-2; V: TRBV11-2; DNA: TGTGCCAGCAGCTTAGCGCAGGGGGTCAATAGCTATGGCTACACCTTC; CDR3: CASSLAQGVNSYGYTF
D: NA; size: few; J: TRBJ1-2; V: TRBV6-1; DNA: TGTGCCAGCAGTGTCGGGCCAGGGGTTAACTATGGCTACACCTTC; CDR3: CASSVGPGVNYGYTF
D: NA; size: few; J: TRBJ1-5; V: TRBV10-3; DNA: TGTGCCATCAGTTTTGGCTTGGCACGTCAGCCCCAGCATTTT; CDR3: CAISFGLARQPQHF
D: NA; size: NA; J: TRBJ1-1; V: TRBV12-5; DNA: TGTGCTAGTGGCTCGGGACAACGGAACACTGAAGCTTTCTTT; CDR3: CASGSGQRNTEAFF
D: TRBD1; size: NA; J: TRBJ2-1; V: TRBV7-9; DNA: TGTGCCAGCAGCTTAGTTTGGACAGGGGACAATGAGCAGTTCTTC; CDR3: CASSLVWTGDNEQFF
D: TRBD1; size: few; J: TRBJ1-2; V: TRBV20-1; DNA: TGCAGTGCTAGAGACGCCGGGACAGGGCGAGCTAACTATGGCTACACCTTC; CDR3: CSARDAGTGRANYGYTF
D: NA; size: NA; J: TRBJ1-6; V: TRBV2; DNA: TGTGCCAGCAGCGAAACAGCACTTGCCGGAAATAATTCACCCCTCCACTTT; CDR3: CASSETALAGNNSPLHF
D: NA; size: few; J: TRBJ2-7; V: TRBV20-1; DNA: TGCAGTGCTAAGGGACCCTTAGGCCCTTCCTACGAGCAGTACTTC; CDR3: CSAKGPLGPSYEQYF
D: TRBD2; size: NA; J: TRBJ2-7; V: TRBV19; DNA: TGTGCCAGTCGGTCTAACAGACCTTCGGGGGGCTACGAGCAGTACTTC; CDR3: CASRSNRPSGGYEQYF
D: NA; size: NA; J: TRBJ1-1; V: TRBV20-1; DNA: TGCAGTGCTAGAGAGGGGCACAAGAACACTGAAGCTTTCTTT; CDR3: CSAREGHKNTEAFF
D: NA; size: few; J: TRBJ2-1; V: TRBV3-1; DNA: TGTGCCAGCAGCCAAGAGGGGGGTCAGCAGTTCTTC; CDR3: CASSQEGGQQFF
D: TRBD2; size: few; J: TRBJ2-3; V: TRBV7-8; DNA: TGTGCCAGCAGCTTACGGTTTTTAGCGGGGGGCTTCCTTGGTACGCAGTATTTT; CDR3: CASSLRFLAGGFLGTQYF
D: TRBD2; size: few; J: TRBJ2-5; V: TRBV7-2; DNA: TGTGCCAGCGAGGAAACGGGAGGACTAGCGGGGGGGTCCCAGTACTTC; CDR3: CASEETGGLAGGSQYF
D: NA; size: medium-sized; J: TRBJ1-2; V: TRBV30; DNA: TGTGCCTGGAGTGTAATTACAAGTGGCTACACCTTC; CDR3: CAWSVITSGYTF